These T cell receptor beta chains were read from a single sample in a study of persistence of HIV-infected CD4 T cells. Sequencing used immunoSEQ multiplex PCR; TCRdb keeps in-frame clones, though not all of them. The sample includes under 40,000 clones, roughly three quarters of them seen just once. Antigens of these TCRs are unknown. The input for sequencing was CD4+ T cells sorted from PBMCs after roughly 20-hour stimulation, taken from a patient who received antiretroviral therapy. These receptor sequences come from an adult man with HIV who was CMV-seropositive. The CDR3 runs from the conserved cysteine through the conserved F or W. A D gene is named only where the DNA matches it firmly. Not all rows give a size; the values are once, few, many and, for expanded clones, a class.

CDR3nt,CDR3aa,v_gene,abundance,j_gene,d_gene
TGTGCCAGCAGTTTCCCCCTCACAACCACTGAAGCTTTCTTT,CASSFPLTTTEAFF,TRBV28,NA,TRBJ1-1,NA
TGCGCCAGCAGCTTTTCCCCGGATTCACCCCTCCACTTT,CASSFSPDSPLHF,TRBV5-1,NA,TRBJ1-6,NA
TGTGCCAGCAGTCATATGGACAGTCCCTACGAGCAGTACTTC,CASSHMDSPYEQYF,TRBV6-5,medium-sized,TRBJ2-7,NA
TGTGCCACCAGCAGACCACAGGTCAATCAGCCCCAGCATTTT,CATSRPQVNQPQHF,TRBV15,NA,TRBJ1-5,NA
TGTGCCAGCAGTGAGTCGAGACTAGCGGGGGGGGCAGATACGCAGTATTTT,CASSESRLAGGADTQYF,TRBV27,NA,TRBJ2-3,TRBD2
TGTGCCAGCACTCAGACGGGCAAAGAGCAGTTCTTC,CASTQTGKEQFF,TRBV3-1/TRBV3-2,NA,TRBJ2-1,NA
TGTGCCAGCAATCGAAGACTGAGTGAGCAGTTCTTC,CASNRRLSEQFF,TRBV6-6,NA,TRBJ2-1,NA
TGTGCCAGCACTCGGGGCAGGGGGATGTCAAACACAGATACGCAGTATTTT,CASTRGRGMSNTDTQYF,TRBV27,NA,TRBJ2-3,TRBD1
TGTGCCAGCAGTTTACATATGAACACTGAAGCTTTCTTT,CASSLHMNTEAFF,TRBV27,NA,TRBJ1-1,NA
TGTGCCAGCAGCCAAGGAGGCCTTCATCAGCCCCAGCATTTT,CASSQGGLHQPQHF,TRBV3-1/TRBV3-2,NA,TRBJ1-5,NA
TGTGCCGTCAAGTCCGGGACAGGGCCTTCACCCCTCCACTTT,CAVKSGTGPSPLHF,TRBV19,NA,TRBJ1-6,TRBD1
TGTGCCTCCTACCGGGACAGGGACGAAAGAGACAATCAGCCCCAGCATTTT,CASYRDRDERDNQPQHF,TRBV6-4,NA,TRBJ1-5,TRBD1
TGTGCCAGCAGTCCTCGGATGGCTCAGCCCCAGCATTTT,CASSPRMAQPQHF,TRBV7-2,NA,TRBJ1-5,NA
TGTGCCAGCTCACCAGAGGGAGGGAGAACTGAAGCTTTCTTT,CASSPEGGRTEAFF,TRBV18,NA,TRBJ1-1,NA
TGTGCCATCGAAGCGGGGGCGATTGGAAATGAGCAGTTCTTC,CAIEAGAIGNEQFF,TRBV10-3,NA,TRBJ2-1,TRBD2
TGTGCCAGCAGCCAGGACGGGTACTCGTCCGGGGAGCTGTTTTTT,CASSQDGYSSGELFF,TRBV7-9,few,TRBJ2-2,NA
TGTGCCAGCAGCGTAGGCGGGGGAGGGACAGATACGCAGTATTTT,CASSVGGGGTDTQYF,TRBV9,few,TRBJ2-3,TRBD2
TGTGCCACCAGCGAACAGGGTTGGGGCGATGGCTACACCTTC,CATSEQGWGDGYTF,TRBV15,NA,TRBJ1-2,NA
TGTGCCAGCAGTTACTCACAGGGAGTAGGCACTGAAGCTTTCTTT,CASSYSQGVGTEAFF,TRBV6-5,NA,TRBJ1-1,NA
TGTGCCAGTACCGCGACAGGGGGTAACTATCAGCCCCAGCATTTT,CASTATGGNYQPQHF,TRBV19,NA,TRBJ1-5,TRBD1
TGTGCCAGCAGTTACGCGGCTCATAGGTCTGAAGCTTTCTTT,CASSYAAHRSEAFF,TRBV6-5,NA,TRBJ1-1,NA
TGTGCCAGCAGCCGGACAGCTTCAAGCTCCTATAATTCACCCCTCCACTTT,CASSRTASSSYNSPLHF,TRBV3-1/TRBV3-2,NA,TRBJ1-6,NA
TGTGCCAGCAGCTCACGGACAGGGGAGTATAATTCACCCCTCCACTTT,CASSSRTGEYNSPLHF,TRBV13,NA,TRBJ1-6,TRBD1
TGCGCCAGCAGCCCTGCCGGGGGAGGGGCCAACGTCCTGACTTTC,CASSPAGGGANVLTF,TRBV5-1,NA,TRBJ2-6,NA
TGTGCCAGCAGTCTCCCGGGGGGGCTGGGCACTGAAGCTTTCTTT,CASSLPGGLGTEAFF,TRBV25-1,NA,TRBJ1-1,NA
TGTGCCAGCAGCTTAGGGGACAGGGTCTACGAGCAGTACTTC,CASSLGDRVYEQYF,TRBV7-8,NA,TRBJ2-7,TRBD1
TGCGCCAGCAGCCCCCTAGGTTATAGCAATCAGCCCCAGCATTTT,CASSPLGYSNQPQHF,TRBV4-1,NA,TRBJ1-5,NA